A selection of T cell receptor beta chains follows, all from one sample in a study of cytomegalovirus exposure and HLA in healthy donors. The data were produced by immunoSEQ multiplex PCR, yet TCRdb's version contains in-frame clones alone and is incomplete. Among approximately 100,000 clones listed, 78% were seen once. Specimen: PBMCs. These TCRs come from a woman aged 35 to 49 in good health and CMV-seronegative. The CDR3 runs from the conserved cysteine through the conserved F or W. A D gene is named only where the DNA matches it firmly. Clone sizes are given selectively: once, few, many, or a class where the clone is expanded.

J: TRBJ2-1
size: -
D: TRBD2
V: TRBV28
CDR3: CASSLAGAKNEQFF
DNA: TGTGCCAGCAGTTTAGCGGGAGCAAAGAATGAGCAGTTCTTC

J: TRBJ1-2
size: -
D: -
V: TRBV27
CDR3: CASSLGAGRGYTF
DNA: TGTGCCAGCAGTCTCGGCGCGGGCCGAGGCTACACCTTC

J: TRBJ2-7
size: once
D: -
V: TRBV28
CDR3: CASSYQAYSTPYEQYF
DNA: TGTGCCAGCAGTTACCAGGCTTATTCAACCCCCTACGAGCAGTACTTC

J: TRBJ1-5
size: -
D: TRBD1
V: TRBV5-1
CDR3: CASSSGTGNQPQHF
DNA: TGCGCCAGCAGCTCCGGGACAGGGAACCAGCCCCAGCATTTT

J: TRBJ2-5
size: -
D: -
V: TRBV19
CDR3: CASIKRLQETQYF
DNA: TGTGCCAGTATTAAGCGGCTCCAAGAGACCCAGTACTTC

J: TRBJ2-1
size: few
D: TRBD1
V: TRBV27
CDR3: CASSLTGAEQFF
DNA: TGTGCCAGCAGTTTGACAGGGGCTGAGCAGTTCTTC

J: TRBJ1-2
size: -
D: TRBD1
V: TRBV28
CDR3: CASSLPLSGQGQGYTF
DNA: TGTGCCAGCAGTTTACCACTATCTGGACAGGGCCAAGGCTACACCTTC

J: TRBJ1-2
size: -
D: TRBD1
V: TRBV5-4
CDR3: CASSLVEGAEGYTF
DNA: TGTGCCAGCAGCTTGGTAGAGGGGGCGGAGGGCTACACCTTC

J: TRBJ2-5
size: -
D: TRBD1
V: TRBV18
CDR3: CASSPFQGARAGETQYF
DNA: TGTGCCAGCTCACCATTCCAGGGGGCAAGGGCAGGGGAGACCCAGTACTTC

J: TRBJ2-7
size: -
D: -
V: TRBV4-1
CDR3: CASSYTGTSTYEQYF
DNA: TGCGCCAGCAGCTACACCGGGACTTCAACCTACGAGCAGTACTTC

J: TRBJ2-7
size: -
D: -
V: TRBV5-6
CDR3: CASSLNSYEQYF
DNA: TGTGCCAGCAGCTTGAACAGCTACGAGCAGTACTTC

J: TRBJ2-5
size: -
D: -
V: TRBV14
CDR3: CASSQSGTPLETQYF
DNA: TGTGCCAGCAGCCAGTCCGGGACTCCTTTGGAGACCCAGTACTTC

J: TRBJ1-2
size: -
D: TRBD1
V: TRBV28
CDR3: CASSGPGQAYGYTF
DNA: TGTGCCAGCAGTGGCCCGGGACAGGCCTATGGCTACACCTTC